This T cell receptor beta chain appears in the sequencing data of a study of cytomegalovirus exposure and HLA in healthy donors. This clone was observed once. CDR1 is MGHRA and CDR2 is YSYEKL in the germline V gene. The CDR3 is 14 residues long. V lost 2 bases, J lost 2 bases, and 10 bases lay in between. Here immunoSEQ multiplex PCR was the method, and the copy in TCRdb shows in-frame clones only, minus some. The data contain roughly 120,000 clones, approximately 88% of them singletons. The J gene is TRBJ2-7, the V gene TRBV4-1; D is perhaps TRBD2 (7 bases). This receptor was identified in a man between 18 and 35 years old in good health and CMV-seronegative. The sequencing input was PBMCs. CDR3 nucleotide sequence: TGCGCCAGCAGCCAAATAGGGGGGGCCTACGAGCAGTACTTC. As protein: CASSQIGGAYEQYF.